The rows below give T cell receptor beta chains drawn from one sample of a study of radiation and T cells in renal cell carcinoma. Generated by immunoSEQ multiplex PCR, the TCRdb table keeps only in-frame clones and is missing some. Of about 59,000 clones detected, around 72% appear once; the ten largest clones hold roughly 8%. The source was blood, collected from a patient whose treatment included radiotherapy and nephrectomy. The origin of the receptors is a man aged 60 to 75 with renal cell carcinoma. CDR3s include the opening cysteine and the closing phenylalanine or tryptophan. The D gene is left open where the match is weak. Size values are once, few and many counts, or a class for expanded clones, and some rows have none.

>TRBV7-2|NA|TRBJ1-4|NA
CASSSPGSLRGSNEKLFF
TGTGCCAGCAGTTCACCTGGCAGCCTCCGTGGGTCAAATGAAAAACTGTTTTTT
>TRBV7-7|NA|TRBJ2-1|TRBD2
CASSLSGRADEQFF
TGTGCCAGCAGCTTAAGCGGGAGGGCCGATGAGCAGTTCTTC
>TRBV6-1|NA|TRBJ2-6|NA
CASSETGTPFSGANVLTF
TGTGCCAGCAGTGAAACCGGGACACCATTTTCAGGGGCCAACGTCCTGACTTTC
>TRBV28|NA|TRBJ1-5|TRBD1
CASSLLDRDNQPQHF
TGTGCCAGCAGTTTACTAGACAGGGACAATCAGCCCCAGCATTTT
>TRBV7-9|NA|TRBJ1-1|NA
CASSLWPAVTEAFF
TGTGCCAGCAGCTTATGGCCAGCTGTGACTGAAGCTTTCTTT
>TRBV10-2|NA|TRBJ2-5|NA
CASSEEGETQYF
TGCGCCAGCAGTGAAGAAGGAGAGACCCAGTACTTC
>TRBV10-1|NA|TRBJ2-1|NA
CASSGLGSSYNEQFF
TGCGCCAGCAGTGGGTTAGGCAGCTCCTACAATGAGCAGTTCTTC
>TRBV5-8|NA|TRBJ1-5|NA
CASSLAAQPQHF
TGTGCCAGCAGCTTGGCCGCGCAGCCCCAGCATTTT
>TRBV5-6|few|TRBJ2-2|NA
CASSLTLRGNTGELFF
TGTGCCAGCAGCTTGACCTTACGGGGTAACACCGGGGAGCTGTTTTTT
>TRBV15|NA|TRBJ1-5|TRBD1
CATSRRPIPGQATFQPQHF
TGTGCCACCAGCAGACGGCCAATCCCGGGACAGGCGACATTTCAGCCCCAGCATTTT